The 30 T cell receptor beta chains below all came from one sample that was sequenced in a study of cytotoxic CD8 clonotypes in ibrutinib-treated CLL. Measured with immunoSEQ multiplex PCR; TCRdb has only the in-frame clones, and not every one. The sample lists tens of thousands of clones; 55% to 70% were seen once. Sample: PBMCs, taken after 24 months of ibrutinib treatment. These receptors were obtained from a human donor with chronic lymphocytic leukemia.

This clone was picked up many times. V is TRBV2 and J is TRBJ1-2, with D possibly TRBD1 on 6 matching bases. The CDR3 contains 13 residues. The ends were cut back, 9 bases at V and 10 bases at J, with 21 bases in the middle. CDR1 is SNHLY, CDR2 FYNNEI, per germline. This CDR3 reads CARDRSGTQIYTF. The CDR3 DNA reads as TGTGCCAGAGACAGGTCAGGAACACAAATCTACACCTTC.

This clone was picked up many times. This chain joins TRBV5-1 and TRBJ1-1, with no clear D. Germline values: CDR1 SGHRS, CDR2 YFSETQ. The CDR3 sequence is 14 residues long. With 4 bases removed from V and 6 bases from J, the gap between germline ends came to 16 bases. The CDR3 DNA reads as TGCGCCAGCAGCAATCTAATCGGTCTACCTGAAGCTTTCTTT. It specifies CASSNLIGLPEAFF.

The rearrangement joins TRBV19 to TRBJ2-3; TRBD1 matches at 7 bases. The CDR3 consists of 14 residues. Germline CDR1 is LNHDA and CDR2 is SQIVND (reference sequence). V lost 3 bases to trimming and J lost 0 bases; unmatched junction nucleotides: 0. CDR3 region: CASSMGQSTDTQYF. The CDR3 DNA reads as TGTGCCAGTAGTATGGGACAGAGCACAGATACGCAGTATTTT.

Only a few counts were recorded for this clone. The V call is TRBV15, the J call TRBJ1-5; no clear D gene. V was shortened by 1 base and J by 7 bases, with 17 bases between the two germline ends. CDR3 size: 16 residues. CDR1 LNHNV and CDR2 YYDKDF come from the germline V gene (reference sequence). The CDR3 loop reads CATSRGKHGIVQPQHF. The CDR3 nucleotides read TGTGCCACCAGCAGAGGCAAACACGGGATTGTACAGCCCCAGCATTTT.

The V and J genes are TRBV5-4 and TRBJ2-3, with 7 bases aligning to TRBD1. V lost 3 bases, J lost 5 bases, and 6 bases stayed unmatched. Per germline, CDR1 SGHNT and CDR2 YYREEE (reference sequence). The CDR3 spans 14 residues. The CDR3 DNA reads TGTGCCAGCAGCTCTACAGGGGCGGAAGATACGCAGTATTTT. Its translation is CASSSTGAEDTQYF.

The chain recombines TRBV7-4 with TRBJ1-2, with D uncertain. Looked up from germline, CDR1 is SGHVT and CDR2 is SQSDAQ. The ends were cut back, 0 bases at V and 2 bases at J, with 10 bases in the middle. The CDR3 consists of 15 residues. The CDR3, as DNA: TGTGCCAGCAGCTTAGCCCACAGAGCCAACTATGGCTACACCTTC. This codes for CASSLAHRANYGYTF.

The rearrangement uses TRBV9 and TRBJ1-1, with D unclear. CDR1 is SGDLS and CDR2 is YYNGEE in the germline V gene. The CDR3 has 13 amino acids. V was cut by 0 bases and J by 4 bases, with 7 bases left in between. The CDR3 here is CASSVGTFTEAFF. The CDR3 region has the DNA TGTGCCAGCAGCGTAGGCACTTTCACTGAAGCTTTCTTT.

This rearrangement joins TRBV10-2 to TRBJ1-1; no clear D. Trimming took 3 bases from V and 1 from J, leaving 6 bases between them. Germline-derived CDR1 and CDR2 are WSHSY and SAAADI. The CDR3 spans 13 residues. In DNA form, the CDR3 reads TGCGCCAGCAGTGACCTAGAGAACACTGAAGCTTTCTTT. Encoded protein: CASSDLENTEAFF.

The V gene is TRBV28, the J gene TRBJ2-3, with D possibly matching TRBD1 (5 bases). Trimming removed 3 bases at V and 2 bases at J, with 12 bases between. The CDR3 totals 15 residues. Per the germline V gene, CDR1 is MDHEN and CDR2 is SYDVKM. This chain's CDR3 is CASSLQGGLTDTQYF. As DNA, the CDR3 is TGTGCCAGCAGTTTGCAGGGTGGGCTCACAGATACGCAGTATTTT.

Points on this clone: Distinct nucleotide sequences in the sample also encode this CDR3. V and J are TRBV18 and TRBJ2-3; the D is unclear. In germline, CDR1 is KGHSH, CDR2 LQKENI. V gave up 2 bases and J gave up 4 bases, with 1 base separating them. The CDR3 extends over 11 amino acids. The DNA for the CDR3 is TGTGCCAGCTCACCAGCAGATACGCAGTATTTT. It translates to CASSPADTQYF.

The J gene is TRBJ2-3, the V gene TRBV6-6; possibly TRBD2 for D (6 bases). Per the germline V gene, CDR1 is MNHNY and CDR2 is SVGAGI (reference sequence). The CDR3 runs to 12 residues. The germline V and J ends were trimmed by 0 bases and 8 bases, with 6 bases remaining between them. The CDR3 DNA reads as TGTGCCAGCAGTTACTCGGGAGGTACGCAGTATTTT. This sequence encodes CASSYSGGTQYF.

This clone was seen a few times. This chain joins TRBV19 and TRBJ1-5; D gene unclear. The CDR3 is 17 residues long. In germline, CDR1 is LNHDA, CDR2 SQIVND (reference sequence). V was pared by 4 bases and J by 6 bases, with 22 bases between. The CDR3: CASSKGRKPQVLQPQHF. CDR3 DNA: TGTGCCAGTAGTAAAGGGCGCAAACCGCAGGTTCTTCAGCCCCAGCATTTT.

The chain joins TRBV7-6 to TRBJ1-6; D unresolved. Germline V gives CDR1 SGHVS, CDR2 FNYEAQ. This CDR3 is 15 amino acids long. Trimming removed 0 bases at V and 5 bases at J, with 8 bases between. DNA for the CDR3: TGTGCCAGCAGCTTAGCGAGCCCAGATAATTCACCCCTCCACTTT. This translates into CASSLASPDNSPLHF.

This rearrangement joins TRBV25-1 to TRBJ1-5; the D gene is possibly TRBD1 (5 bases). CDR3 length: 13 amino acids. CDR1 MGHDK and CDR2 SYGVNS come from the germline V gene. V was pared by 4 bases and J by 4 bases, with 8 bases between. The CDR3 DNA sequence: TGTGCCAGCAGTGCTAAGGGGAATCAGCCCCAGCATTTT. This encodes CASSAKGNQPQHF.

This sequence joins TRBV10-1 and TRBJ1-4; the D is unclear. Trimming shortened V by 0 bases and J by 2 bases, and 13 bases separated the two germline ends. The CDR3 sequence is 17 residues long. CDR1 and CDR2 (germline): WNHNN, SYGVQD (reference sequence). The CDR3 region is CASSESVGIGTNEKLFF. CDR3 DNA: TGCGCCAGCAGTGAGTCGGTCGGCATAGGGACTAATGAAAAACTGTTTTTT.

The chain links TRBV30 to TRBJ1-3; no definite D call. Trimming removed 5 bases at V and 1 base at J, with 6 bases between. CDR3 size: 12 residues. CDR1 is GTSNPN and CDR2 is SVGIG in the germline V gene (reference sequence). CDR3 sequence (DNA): TGTGCCTGGCGGGCTTCTGGAAACACCATATATTTT. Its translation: CAWRASGNTIYF.

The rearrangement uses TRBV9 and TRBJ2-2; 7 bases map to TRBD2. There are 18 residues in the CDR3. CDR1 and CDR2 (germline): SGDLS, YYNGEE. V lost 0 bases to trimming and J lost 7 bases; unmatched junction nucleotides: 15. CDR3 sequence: CASSVVSLAAPGSGELFF. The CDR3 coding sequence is TGTGCCAGCAGCGTAGTCAGCCTAGCGGCCCCTGGTAGCGGGGAGCTGTTTTTT.

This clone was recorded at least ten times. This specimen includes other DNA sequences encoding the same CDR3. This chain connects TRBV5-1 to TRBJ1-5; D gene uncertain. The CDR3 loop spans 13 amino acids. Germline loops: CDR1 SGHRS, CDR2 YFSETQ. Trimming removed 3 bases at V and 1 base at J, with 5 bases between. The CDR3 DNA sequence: TGCGCCAGCAGCTCGGGAAGCAATCAGCCCCAGCATTTT. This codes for CASSSGSNQPQHF.

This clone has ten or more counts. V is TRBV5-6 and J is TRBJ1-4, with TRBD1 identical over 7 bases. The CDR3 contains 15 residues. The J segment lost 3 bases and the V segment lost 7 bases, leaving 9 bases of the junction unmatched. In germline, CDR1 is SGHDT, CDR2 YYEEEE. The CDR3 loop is CASSTGDDANEKLFF. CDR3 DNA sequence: TGTGCCAGCTCCACAGGGGATGATGCTAATGAAAAACTGTTTTTT.

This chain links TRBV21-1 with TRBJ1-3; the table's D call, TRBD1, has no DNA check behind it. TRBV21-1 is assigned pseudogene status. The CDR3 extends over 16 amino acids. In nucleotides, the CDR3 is TGTGCCAGCAGCAAATGGGGACAGGGCTTTACGGACCACATATATTTT. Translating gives CASSKWGQGFTDHIYF.

The CDR3 protein is CASSQDRDTRNYGYTF. In DNA form, the CDR3 reads TGTGCCAGCAGCCAGGACCGGGACACCAGAAACTATGGCTACACCTTC. The chain joins TRBV4-2 to TRBJ1-2; D is perhaps TRBD1 (6 bases). The V gene's germline CDR1 is LGHNA and CDR2 YNFKEQ. V shed 3 bases and J shed 2 bases, with 16 bases lying between them. The CDR3 runs to 16 residues.

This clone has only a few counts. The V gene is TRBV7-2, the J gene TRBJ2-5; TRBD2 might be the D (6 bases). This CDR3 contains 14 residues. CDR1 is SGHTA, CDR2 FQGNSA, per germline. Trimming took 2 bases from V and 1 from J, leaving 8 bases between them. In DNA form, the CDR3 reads TGTGCCAGCAGCTTATCGGGGGTCCAAGAGACCCAGTACTTC. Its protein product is CASSLSGVQETQYF. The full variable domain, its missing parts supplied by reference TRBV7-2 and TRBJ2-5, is GAGVSQSPSNKVTEKGKDVELRCDPISGHTALYWYRQSLGQGLEFLIYFQGNSAPDKSGLPSDRFSAERTGGSVSTLTIQRTQQEDSAVYLCASSLSGVQETQYFGPGTRLLVL.

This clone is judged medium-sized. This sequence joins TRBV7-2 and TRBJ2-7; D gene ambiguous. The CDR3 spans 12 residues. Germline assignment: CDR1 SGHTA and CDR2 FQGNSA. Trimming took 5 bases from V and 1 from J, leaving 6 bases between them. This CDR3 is CASSTTSYEQYF. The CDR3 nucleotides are TGTGCCAGCAGCACCACTTCCTACGAGCAGTACTTC.

The CDR3 DNA is TGTGCCACCAGCACTCCTCGCTCCGGGGAGCTGTTTTTT. Residues: CATSTPRSGELFF. The chain is built from TRBV15 and TRBJ2-2; D is ambiguous. The germline V and J ends were trimmed by 4 bases and 6 bases, with 9 bases remaining between them. Germline loops: CDR1 LNHNV, CDR2 YYDKDF (reference sequence). The CDR3 loop spans 13 amino acids.

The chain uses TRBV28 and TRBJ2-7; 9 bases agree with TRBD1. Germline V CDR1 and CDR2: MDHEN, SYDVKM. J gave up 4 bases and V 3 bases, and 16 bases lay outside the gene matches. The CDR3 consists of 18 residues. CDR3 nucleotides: TGTGCCAGCAGTTTTCGCCCCGGACTGGACAGGGGCATTTACGAGCAGTACGTC. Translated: CASSFRPGLDRGIYEQYV.

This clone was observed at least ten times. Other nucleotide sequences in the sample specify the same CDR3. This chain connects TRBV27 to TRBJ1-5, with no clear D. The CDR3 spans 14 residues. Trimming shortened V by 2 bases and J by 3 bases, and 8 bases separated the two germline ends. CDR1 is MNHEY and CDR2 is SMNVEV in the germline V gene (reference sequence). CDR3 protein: CASSLQDPNQPQHF. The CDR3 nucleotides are TGTGCCAGCAGTTTACAGGACCCCAATCAGCCCCAGCATTTT.

CDR3 in amino acids: CASSPRTVNEQFF. CDR3 nucleotides: TGCGCCAGCAGTCCCCGGACAGTCAATGAGCAGTTCTTC. This chain links TRBV5-1 with TRBJ2-1; D might be TRBD1 (6 bases). CDR3 length: 13 amino acids. The V end lost 5 bases, the J end lost 6 bases, and 12 bases lay between the germline ends. Germline V gene data show CDR1 as SGHRS and CDR2 as YFSETQ.

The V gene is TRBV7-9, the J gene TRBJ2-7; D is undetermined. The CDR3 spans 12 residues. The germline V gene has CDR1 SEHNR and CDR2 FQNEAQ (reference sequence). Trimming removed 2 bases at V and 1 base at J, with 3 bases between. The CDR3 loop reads CASSLISYEQYF. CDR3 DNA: TGTGCCAGCAGCTTAATTTCCTACGAGCAGTACTTC.

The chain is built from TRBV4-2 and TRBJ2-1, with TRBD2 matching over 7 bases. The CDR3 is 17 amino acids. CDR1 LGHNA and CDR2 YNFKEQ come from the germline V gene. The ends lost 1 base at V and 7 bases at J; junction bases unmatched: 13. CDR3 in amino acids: CASSQVKDRGGRNEQFF. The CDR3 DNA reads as TGTGCCAGCAGCCAAGTAAAAGATCGGGGAGGGAGGAATGAGCAGTTCTTC.

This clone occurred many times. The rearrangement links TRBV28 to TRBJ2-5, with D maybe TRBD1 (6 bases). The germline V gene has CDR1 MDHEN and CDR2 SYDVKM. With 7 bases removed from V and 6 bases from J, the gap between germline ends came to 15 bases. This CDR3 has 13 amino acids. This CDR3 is CASNKSQGKTQYF. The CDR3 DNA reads TGTGCCAGCAATAAATCACAGGGAAAGACCCAGTACTTC.